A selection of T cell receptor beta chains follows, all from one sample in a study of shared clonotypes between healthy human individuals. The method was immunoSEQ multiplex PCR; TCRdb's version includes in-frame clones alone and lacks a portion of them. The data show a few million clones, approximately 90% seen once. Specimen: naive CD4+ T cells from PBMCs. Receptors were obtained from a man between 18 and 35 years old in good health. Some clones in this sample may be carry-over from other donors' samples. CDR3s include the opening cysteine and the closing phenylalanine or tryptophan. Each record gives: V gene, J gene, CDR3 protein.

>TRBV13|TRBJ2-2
CASSQPPGFRGNTGELFF
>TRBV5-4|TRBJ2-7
CASSLLSGPRGEQYF
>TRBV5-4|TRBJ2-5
CASSRRIGSSVGETQYF
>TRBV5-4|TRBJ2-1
CASSNPGTGGYNEQFF
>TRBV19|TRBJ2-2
CASSLVAGVSGELFF
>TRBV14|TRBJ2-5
CASSHYETQYF
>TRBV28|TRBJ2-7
CAISWASGRSYEQYF
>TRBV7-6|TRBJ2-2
CASSLSTETGELFF
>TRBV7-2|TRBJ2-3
CASSLGRSGGTDTQYF
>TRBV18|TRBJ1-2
CASSSGQTNYYGYTF
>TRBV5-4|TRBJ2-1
CASSLEGTRFSEQFF
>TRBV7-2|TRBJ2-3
CASSPDLDTQYF
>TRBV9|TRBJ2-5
CASSPSHGRQETQYF